This TCR beta chain was identified in a study of neurological immune-mediated disorders (dated by TCRdb to the late 2010s). With respect to the entire study: Using UMI-based sequencing, the study compared peripheral blood TCR-beta repertoires from patients with HTLV-I-associated myelopathy (HAM/TSP), patients with multiple sclerosis, and healthy controls. The roughly 99 TCR-beta libraries covered PBMC samples along with longitudinal samples, technical triplicates, and paired sorted CD4+ and CD8+ T-cell subsets. The cohort comprised 68 subjects: some 14 HAM/TSP patients, 35 or so multiple sclerosis patients and approximately 20 healthy controls.

Overall study results and their limits: TCR clonal expansion was greatest in HAM/TSP patients and smallest in MS patients, who ranked below even healthy controls. No identical CDR3 amino acid sequences were found to be shared among expanded clones across subjects, suggesting that TCR-beta repertoires were private in all groups.

From the cysteine up to the phenylalanine, the CDR3 has a length of 13 residues. The DNA shown is the 39-base CDR3, in frame from base 1. V loses 7 bases at its end and J loses 5 bases; junction bases beyond the gene matches: 8. The germline V gene sets CDR1 to SNHLY and CDR2 to FYNNEI. Blood bank volunteers in Maryland, USA served as the healthy controls. For the unsorted PBMC libraries, 2 million PBMCs were stored in RNAlater at -80 degrees C until RNA extraction and were used to generate the libraries. Peripheral blood underwent Ficoll-Hypaque density gradient centrifugation to isolate PBMCs, which were then cryopreserved in liquid nitrogen. At least ten counts were recorded for this clonotype. What this receptor recognizes is not known. No base quality information exists; no much larger clone differs at one position. cDNA was synthesized by template-switch 5'RACE using a primer with a 10-nucleotide random unique molecular identifier that tagged each TCR transcript. Each sequencing run produced over 170 million TCR-beta sequences covering 15-18 subjects. Total RNA was extracted with the RNeasy kit. TCR-beta VDJ regions were amplified with primers for the TCR constant region and the 5'RACE anchor, using the KAPA Real-time Library Amplification kit. Sample indexes and Illumina adaptors were added in a first PCR, and a second PCR then increased library yield. After Ampure bead purification, the TCR product of roughly 650 bp was size-selected on a 2% E-gel SizeSelection system. Before pooling, libraries had their quality checked on a Bioanalyzer, their concentration measured with Qubit, and their quantity determined with the Kapa Library Quantification kit. Paired-end 2 x 150 bp sequencing of the libraries was performed on an Illumina HiSeq 2500. To increase sequence diversity, about 25-31% phiX was spiked into each library pool. The authors' analysis ran thus. Quality-filtered reads were processed with the UMI-based MiGEC pipeline, and over 75% of raw TCR sequences were removed by the MiGEC pipeline during error correction. IMGT germline references were used for aligning VDJ genes, and each clonotype was defined as a unique CDR3 amino acid sequence together with its V-J genes. Clonal expansion, Shannon diversity and CDR3 relatedness (CalcPairwiseDistances, ClusterSamples) were evaluated with VDJtools, and phylogenetic trees were built with CLCbio workbench. Expanded clones were defined as having at least 8 unique UMIs, based on coefficient-of-variation modelling across technical triplicates. TCRdb handled the public reads itself, with Q25 trimming in fastp and clone calling in MiXCR, and kept productive beta chains. Identical CDR3 protein sequences are pooled into one entry, listed with their most common genes and DNA. The V and J calls reflect TCRdb's pipeline rather than the authors' work. The sample profile shows more than 30,000 distinct CDR3 sequences; 4.6% of them were found once. Under 25% of the sample is taken by the ten largest.

The TCR comes from a man aged 18 to 35 in good health. The sequencing sample was made of PBMCs. This chain is built from TRBV2 and TRBJ2-7; 7 central nucleotides agree with TRBD1. CDR3 sequence: CASNRDRTNEQYF. DNA sequence: TGTGCCAGCAACCGGGACAGAACCAACGAGCAGTACTTC.